This T cell receptor beta chain comes out of a study of shared clonotypes between healthy human individuals. It was at deep level that the assay was run. The data were produced by immunoSEQ multiplex PCR, yet TCRdb's version contains in-frame clones alone and is incomplete. The repertoire consists of 2.5 million or so clones, with over 85% occurring once and the leading ten covering more than 0.12%. The sample comprised naive CD4+ T cells sorted from blood. Subset in this sample: CD45RA+ positively selected. The receptor was isolated from a man aged 18 to 30 in good health.

In nucleotides, the CDR3 is TGTGCCAGCAGCTTAACAGGATTGGGGAACCAAGAGACCCAGTACTTC. Amino acid sequence: CASSLTGLGNQETQYF. The chain recombines TRBV7-6 with TRBJ2-5; TRBD1 is a possible D gene (5 bases). The germline gives CDR1 SGHVS, CDR2 FNYEAQ. The CDR3 is made up of 16 amino acids. Trimming left V 2 bases short and J 0 bases short, with 13 bases between.